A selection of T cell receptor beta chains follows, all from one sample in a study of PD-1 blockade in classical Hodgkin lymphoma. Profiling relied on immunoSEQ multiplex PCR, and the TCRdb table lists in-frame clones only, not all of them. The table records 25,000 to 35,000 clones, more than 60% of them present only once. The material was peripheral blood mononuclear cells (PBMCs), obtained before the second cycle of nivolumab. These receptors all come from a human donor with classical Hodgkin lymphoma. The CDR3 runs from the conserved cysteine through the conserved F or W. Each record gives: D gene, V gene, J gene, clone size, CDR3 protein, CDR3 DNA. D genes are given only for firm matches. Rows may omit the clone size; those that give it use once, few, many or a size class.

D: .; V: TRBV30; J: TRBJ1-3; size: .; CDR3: CAWTPGGNTIYF; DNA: TGTGCCTGGACCCCCGGGGGAAACACCATATATTTT
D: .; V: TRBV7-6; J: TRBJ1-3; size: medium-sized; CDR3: CASRSEVSGNTIYF; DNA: TGTGCCAGCAGATCCGAGGTCTCTGGAAACACCATATATTTT
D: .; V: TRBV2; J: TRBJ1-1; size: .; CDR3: CASRGRWMNTEAFF; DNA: TGTGCCAGCAGAGGGCGGTGGATGAACACTGAAGCTTTCTTT
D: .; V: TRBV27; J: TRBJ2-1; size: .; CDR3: CASTPHPEAREQFF; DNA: TGTGCCAGCACCCCACACCCAGAGGCTCGGGAGCAGTTCTTC
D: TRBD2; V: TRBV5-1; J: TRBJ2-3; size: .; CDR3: CASSLGSGGSHTDTQYF; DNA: TGCGCCAGCAGCTTGGGTAGCGGGGGGTCTCACACAGATACGCAGTATTTT
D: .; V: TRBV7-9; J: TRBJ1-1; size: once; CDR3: CASSLPSGTEAFF; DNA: TGTGCCAGCAGCCTCCCGAGCGGGACTGAAGCTTTCTTT
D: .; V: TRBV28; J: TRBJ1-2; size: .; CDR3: CASRTGSWEGYTF; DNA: TGTGCCAGCAGGACCGGGAGCTGGGAGGGCTACACCTTC
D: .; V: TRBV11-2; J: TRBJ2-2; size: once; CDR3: CASSFTNTGELFF; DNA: TGTGCCAGCAGCTTCACGAACACCGGGGAGCTGTTTTTT
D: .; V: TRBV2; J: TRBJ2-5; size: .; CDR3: CASSAGSVETQYF; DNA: TGTGCCAGCAGCGCGGGGAGCGTAGAGACCCAGTACTTC
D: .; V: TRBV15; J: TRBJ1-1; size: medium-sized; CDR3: CATSREALWDTEAFF; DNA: TGTGCCACCAGCAGAGAGGCCCTCTGGGACACTGAAGCTTTCTTT
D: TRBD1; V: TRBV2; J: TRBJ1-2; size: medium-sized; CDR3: CASVDRARPYGYTF; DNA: TGTGCCAGCGTGGACAGGGCCCGGCCCTATGGCTACACCTTC
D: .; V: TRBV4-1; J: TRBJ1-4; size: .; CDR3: CASSRMRQEKLFF; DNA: TGCGCCAGCAGCCGGATGCGCCAGGAAAAACTGTTTTTT
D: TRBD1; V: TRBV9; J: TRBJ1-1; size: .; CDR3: CASGDRGDTEAFF; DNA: TGTGCCAGCGGAGACAGGGGGGACACTGAAGCTTTCTTT
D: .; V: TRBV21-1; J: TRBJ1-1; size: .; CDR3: CASSKKWTGGTEAFF; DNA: TGTGCCAGCAGCAAAAAATGGACAGGGGGCACTGAAGCTTTCTTT
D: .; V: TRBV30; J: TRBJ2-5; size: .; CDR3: CAWSESAVQETQYF; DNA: TGTGCCTGGAGTGAGTCAGCCGTCCAAGAGACCCAGTACTTC
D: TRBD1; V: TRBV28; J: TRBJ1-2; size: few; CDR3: CASSLTGGGIYGYTF; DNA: TGTGCCAGCAGTCTAACAGGGGGCGGCATCTATGGCTACACCTTC
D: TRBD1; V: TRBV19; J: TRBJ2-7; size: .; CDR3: CASSAGTGGSYEQYF; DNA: TGTGCCAGTAGTGCGGGGACAGGGGGCTCCTACGAGCAGTACTTC
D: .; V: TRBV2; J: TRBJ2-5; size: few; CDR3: CASSPRMGGETQYF; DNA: TGTGCCAGCAGTCCCCGGATGGGGGGAGAGACCCAGTACTTC
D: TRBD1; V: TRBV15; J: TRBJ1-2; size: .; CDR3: CATSNTGQGHYGYTF; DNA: TGTGCCACCAGCAACACGGGACAGGGACACTATGGCTACACCTTC
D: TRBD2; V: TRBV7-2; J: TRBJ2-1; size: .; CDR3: CASSDRASGGRQFF; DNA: TGTGCCAGCAGCGACCGGGCTAGCGGGGGGAGGCAGTTCTTC
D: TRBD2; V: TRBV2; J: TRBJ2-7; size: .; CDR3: CASTGGVTYEQYF; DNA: TGTGCCAGCACTGGGGGGGTAACCTACGAGCAGTACTTC
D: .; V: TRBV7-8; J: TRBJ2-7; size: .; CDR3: CASSFAGAIYEQYF; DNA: TGTGCCAGCAGCTTCGCCGGGGCAATCTACGAGCAGTACTTC
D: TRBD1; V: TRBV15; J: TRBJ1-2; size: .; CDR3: CATSSGQDYGYTF; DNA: TGTGCCACCAGCAGTGGACAGGACTATGGCTACACCTTC
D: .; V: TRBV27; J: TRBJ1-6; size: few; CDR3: CASSSTEIRDGGYNSPLHF; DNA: TGTGCCAGCAGTTCCACTGAAATCCGGGACGGGGGCTATAATTCACCCCTCCACTTT
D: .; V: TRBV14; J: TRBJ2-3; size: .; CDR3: CASSQALRWLAATDTQYF; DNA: TGTGCCAGCAGCCAAGCTCTCCGTTGGCTAGCTGCGACAGATACGCAGTATTTT
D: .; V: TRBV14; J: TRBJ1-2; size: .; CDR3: CASSLGKSNDYTF; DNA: TGTGCCAGCAGCCTAGGAAAATCCAATGACTACACCTTC
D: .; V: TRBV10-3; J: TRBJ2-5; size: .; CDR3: CASSYEAVGETQYF; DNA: TGTGCCAGCAGTTACGAAGCGGTAGGAGAGACCCAGTACTTC
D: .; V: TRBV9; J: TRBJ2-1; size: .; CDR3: CASSLDSYNEQFF; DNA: TGTGCCAGCAGTCTGGACAGCTACAATGAGCAGTTCTTC
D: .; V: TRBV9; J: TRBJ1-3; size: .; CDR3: CASTQGLSGNTIYF; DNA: TGTGCCAGCACTCAAGGCCTCTCTGGAAACACCATATATTTT
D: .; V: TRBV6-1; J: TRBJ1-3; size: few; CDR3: CASSRHSGNTIYF; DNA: TGTGCCAGCAGTCGACATTCTGGAAACACCATATATTTT
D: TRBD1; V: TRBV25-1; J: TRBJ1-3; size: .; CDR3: CASSADRGPLSSTIYF; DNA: TGTGCCAGCAGTGCGGACAGGGGGCCTCTTTCCTCCACCATATATTTT
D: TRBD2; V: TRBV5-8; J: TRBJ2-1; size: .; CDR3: CASSHASSGGPLTNNEQFF; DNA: TGTGCCAGCAGCCACGCTAGTAGCGGGGGGCCCTTGACTAACAATGAGCAGTTCTTC
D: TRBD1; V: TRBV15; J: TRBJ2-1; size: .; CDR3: CATSTGTGDYNEQFF; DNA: TGTGCCACCAGCACCGGGACAGGGGACTACAATGAGCAGTTCTTC
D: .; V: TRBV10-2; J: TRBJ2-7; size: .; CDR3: CASSAGHGYEQYF; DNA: TGCGCCAGCAGCGCGGGACACGGATACGAGCAGTACTTC
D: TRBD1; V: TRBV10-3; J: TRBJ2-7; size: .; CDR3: CAISPTGADYEQYF; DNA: TGTGCCATCAGTCCGACAGGGGCCGACTACGAGCAGTACTTC
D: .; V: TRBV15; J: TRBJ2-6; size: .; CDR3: CATSRGFRQSGANVLTF; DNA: TGTGCCACCAGCAGAGGCTTTCGACAATCTGGGGCCAACGTCCTGACTTTC
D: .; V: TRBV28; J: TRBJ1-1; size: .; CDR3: CASSPRRIAEAFF; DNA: TGTGCCAGCAGTCCTCGGAGGATCGCTGAAGCTTTCTTT
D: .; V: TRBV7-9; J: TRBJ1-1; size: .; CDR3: CASSQDPGTKGAFF; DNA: TGTGCCAGCAGCCAAGACCCTGGGACGAAAGGCGCTTTCTTT
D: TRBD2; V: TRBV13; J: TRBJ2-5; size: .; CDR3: CASSFAGGTQETQYF; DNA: TGTGCCAGCAGCTTCGCGGGGGGGACCCAAGAGACCCAGTACTTC
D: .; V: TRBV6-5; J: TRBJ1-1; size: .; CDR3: CASSYLGGGTEAFF; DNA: TGTGCCAGCAGTTACTTGGGGGGAGGCACTGAAGCTTTCTTT
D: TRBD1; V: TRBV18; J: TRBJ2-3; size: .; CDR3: CASSPGQATDTQYF; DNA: TGTGCCAGCTCACCCGGACAGGCCACAGATACGCAGTATTTT
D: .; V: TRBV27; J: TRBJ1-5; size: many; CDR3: CASSVGNQPQHF; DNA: TGTGCCAGCAGTGTCGGCAATCAGCCCCAGCATTTT
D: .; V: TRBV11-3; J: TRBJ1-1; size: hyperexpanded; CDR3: CASSPGGISEAFF; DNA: TGTGCCAGCAGCCCTGGGGGCATCTCTGAAGCTTTCTTT